This T cell receptor (beta chain) emerged from a study of CD8+CD57+ T cells in acquired aplastic anemia. TCR beta VDJ and CDR3 profiling used genomic DNA as template. TCRdb re-derived calls from the reads in MiXCR, one entry per CDR3 protein. The sample holds about 150,000 distinct CDR3 sequences, more than 45% seen once. Patients included in sequencing had previously demonstrated CD8+CD57+ cell expansion by flow cytometry. All participating patients were living with severe acquired aplastic anemia. Germline lookup yields CDR1 ENHRY and CDR2 SYGVKD. The V gene lost 2 bases and the J gene lost 4 bases, with 15 bases spanning the gap. The CDR3 sequence is 16 residues long.

The sample consisted of sorted CD4+, CD8+, or CD8+CD57+ T cells (not recorded which) from PBMCs. The origin of this receptor is a human donor with aplastic anemia. The V gene is TRBV10-3, the J gene TRBJ1-5; a possible D gene is TRBD1 (6 bases). CDR3 region: CAISELQGLANQPQHF. Here the CDR3 DNA reads TGTGCCATCAGTGAGCTCCAGGGGTTAGCAAATCAGCCCCAGCATTTT.